Sequencing of this T cell receptor beta chain was carried out in a study of blood T cell repertoires in COVID-19. As for the study in general: PBMCs, B-cell-depleted T cells, or T cells were the source of the cDNA or gDNA that made up the material.

The method was immunoSEQ multiplex PCR; TCRdb's version includes in-frame clones alone and lacks a portion of them. The data contain about 24,000 clones, around three quarters of them singletons. The V gene lost 6 bases and the J gene lost 1 base, with 10 bases spanning the gap. In germline, CDR1 is LNHDA, CDR2 SQIVND (reference sequence). This CDR3 comprises 14 residues. A few counts support this clone. The source of this sequence is a woman older than 75 with acute or convalescent COVID-19. Sequences were obtained from peripheral blood. This chain links TRBV19 with TRBJ1-5, with D possibly being TRBD1 (6 bases). The CDR3 nucleotides read TGTGCCAGTAGCCCCACAGGGAGCAATCAGCCCCAGCATTTT. As protein: CASSPTGSNQPQHF. The full variable domain, its missing parts supplied by reference TRBV19 and TRBJ1-5, is DGGITQSPKYLFRKEGQNVTLSCEQNLNHDAMYWYRQDPGQGLRLIYYSQIVNDFQKGDIAEGYSVSREKKESFPLTVTSAQKNPTAFYLCASSPTGSNQPQHFGDGTRLSIL.